This passage covers 30 T cell receptor beta chains from one sample sequenced in a study of shared clonotypes between healthy human individuals. Sequencing used immunoSEQ multiplex PCR; TCRdb keeps in-frame clones, though not all of them. The data show about 2 million clones, 85% to 95% seen once. Naivety among CD8 cells was defined by CD45RO negativity and positive CCR7 selection, thereby excluding terminally differentiated effector memory CD45RA+ cells. Source material: naive CD8+ T cells sorted from blood. The source is a man younger than 35 in good health.

The V call is TRBV4-2, the J call TRBJ2-6; no clear D gene. In germline, CDR1 is LGHNA, CDR2 YNFKEQ. The CDR3 consists of 16 residues. Trimming removed 0 bases at V and 2 bases at J, with 8 bases between. The CDR3 sequence: CASSQESWAGANVLTF. In DNA, the CDR3 is TGTGCCAGCAGCCAAGAAAGTTGGGCTGGGGCCAACGTCCTGACTTTC.

The V gene is TRBV9, the J gene TRBJ2-7; TRBD1 aligns across 10 bases. The CDR3 has 15 amino acids. Looked up from germline, CDR1 is SGDLS and CDR2 is YYNGEE. The J segment lost 4 bases and the V segment lost 0 bases, leaving 4 bases of the junction unmatched. The CDR3 DNA reads TGTGCCAGCAGCGTAGGACAGGGGGCGTTGTACGAGCAGTACTTC. Translation gives CASSVGQGALYEQYF.

V is TRBV6-6 and J is TRBJ1-2; D is undetermined. The V end lost 7 bases, the J end lost 4 bases, and 10 bases lay between the germline ends. This CDR3 has 12 amino acids. Germline CDR1 is MNHNY and CDR2 is SVGAGI (reference sequence). CDR3: CASTDGGYGYTF. CDR3 bases: TGTGCCAGCACAGACGGTGGCTATGGCTACACCTTC.

The V and J genes are TRBV7-9 and TRBJ2-2; D gene ambiguous. Germline V gives CDR1 SEHNR, CDR2 FQNEAQ (reference sequence). V was shortened by 1 base and J by 1 base, with 4 bases between the two germline ends. This CDR3 comprises 14 residues. The DNA of the CDR3 is TGTGCCAGCAGCTTAGTGTTGAACACCGGGGAGCTGTTTTTT. Translated: CASSLVLNTGELFF. Together with reference TRBV7-9 and TRBJ2-2, the CDR3 gives the full variable domain: DTGVSQNPRHKITKRGQNVTFRCDPISEHNRLYWYRQTLGQGPEFLTYFQNEAQLEKSRLLSDRFSAERPKGSFSTLEIQRTEQGDSAMYLCASSLVLNTGELFFGEGSRLTVL.

The V call is TRBV7-9, the J call TRBJ2-7; 10 bases map to TRBD2. Germline CDR1 and CDR2: SEHNR and FQNEAQ (reference sequence). The CDR3 is 15 amino acids. Unmatched junction bases numbered 3, after V lost 1 base and J lost 3 bases. CDR3 nucleotides: TGTGCCAGCAGCTTAGTTGGGACTAGCGTCTACGAGCAGTACTTC. It is translated as CASSLVGTSVYEQYF.

About this clone: Other DNA sequences within the sample encode an identical CDR3. V is TRBV4-1 and J is TRBJ2-5, with unresolved D. The CDR3 extends over 14 amino acids. Looked up from germline, CDR1 is MGHRA and CDR2 is YSYEKL. V dropped 0 bases and J dropped 1 base, with 6 bases sitting between them. The CDR3 region is CASSQDTGQETQYF. The DNA for the CDR3 is TGCGCCAGCAGCCAAGATACCGGCCAAGAGACCCAGTACTTC.

The chain links TRBV6-6 to TRBJ1-6, with a tentative D call TRBD1 (6 bases). Trimming stripped 6 bases from V and 8 bases from J, with 14 bases between. In germline, CDR1 is MNHNY, CDR2 SVGAGI (reference sequence). The CDR3 is 14 residues long. The DNA of the CDR3 is TGTGCCAGCAGAGTAGGGGGTTCGGATTCACCCCTCCACTTT. Translating gives CASRVGGSDSPLHF.

The chain has TRBV2 and TRBJ2-7, with D possibly TRBD1 on 6 matching bases. V lost 6 bases to trimming and J lost 3 bases, with 12 bases between them. CDR1 and CDR2 (germline): SNHLY, FYNNEI. The CDR3 runs 13 residues. The CDR3 DNA reads as TGTGCCAGCAGGGTTCCGACAGGCTACGAGCAGTACTTC. Translating gives CASRVPTGYEQYF.

The rearrangement links TRBV7-9 to TRBJ2-1, with 7 bases that match TRBD1. The J segment lost 4 bases and the V segment lost 4 bases, leaving 1 base of the junction unmatched. Germline loops: CDR1 SEHNR, CDR2 FQNEAQ (reference sequence). The CDR3 is made up of 13 amino acids. In nucleotides, the CDR3 is TGTGCCAGCAGCTGGGACAGTTACAATGAGCAGTTCTTC. Amino acid sequence: CASSWDSYNEQFF.

The V and J genes are TRBV27 and TRBJ2-1; 12 bases match TRBD2. J gave up 3 bases and V 4 bases, and 4 bases lay outside the gene matches. The CDR3 length is 16 residues. Germline values: CDR1 MNHEY, CDR2 SMNVEV (reference sequence). The CDR3 region is CASSSLAGGLYNEQFF. The CDR3 DNA sequence: TGTGCCAGCAGTTCCCTAGCGGGAGGGCTCTACAATGAGCAGTTCTTC.

The chain has TRBV29-1 and TRBJ1-5, with D unresolved. V was clipped by 3 bases and J by 3 bases, with 6 bases between them. This CDR3 comprises 12 residues. The germline V gene has CDR1 SQVTM and CDR2 ANQGSEA. This CDR3 reads CSVEVTNQPQHF. Here the CDR3 DNA reads TGCAGCGTTGAGGTGACCAATCAGCCCCAGCATTTT.

This sequence joins TRBV28 and TRBJ2-7; 8 positions agree with TRBD1. Germline values: CDR1 MDHEN, CDR2 SYDVKM. The V gene end was trimmed by 3 bases and the J gene end by 6 bases; junction bases not matched to a gene: 10. This CDR3 is built from 15 residues. The CDR3 is CASSFSTQGAAEQYF. Written as DNA, the CDR3 is TGTGCCAGCAGTTTTTCAACCCAGGGGGCGGCCGAGCAGTACTTC.

The J gene is TRBJ1-1, the V gene TRBV27, with unresolved D. The V gene's germline CDR1 is MNHEY and CDR2 SMNVEV (reference sequence). The CDR3 covers 13 residues. Between the trimmed V and J ends, which lost 8 bases and 2 bases, there was a span of 12 bases. CDR3 sequence (DNA): TGTGCCAGCCAATTGACACCTAACACTGAAGCTTTCTTT. This translates into CASQLTPNTEAFF.

Note on this clone: Other DNA variants within this sample encode the same CDR3. This chain connects TRBV27 to TRBJ1-5; possible D gene TRBD1, 6 bases. The V end lost 0 bases, the J end lost 2 bases, and 11 bases lay between the germline ends. The CDR3 totals 16 residues. The V gene's germline CDR1 is MNHEY and CDR2 SMNVEV (reference sequence). The CDR3 reads CASSLSAGAGNQPQHF. CDR3 bases: TGTGCCAGCAGTTTATCGGCAGGGGCGGGCAATCAGCCCCAGCATTTT.

The V call is TRBV27, the J call TRBJ2-7, with TRBD2 as a possible D gene (6 bases). Deletions cut 2 bases from V and 2 bases from J, with 10 bases between. CDR1 is MNHEY, CDR2 SMNVEV, per germline (reference sequence). The CDR3 spans 14 residues. CDR3 sequence: CASSLREAAYEQYF. The CDR3 DNA sequence: TGTGCCAGCAGTTTAAGGGAGGCCGCCTACGAGCAGTACTTC.

Notes on this clone: The same CDR3 can be traced to other DNA sequences in this sample. The V call is TRBV18, the J call TRBJ2-7, with D possibly being TRBD2 (5 bases). CDR1 and CDR2 from the germline V gene are KGHSH and LQKENI. Trimming stripped 3 bases from V and 0 bases from J, with 6 bases between. This CDR3 spans 13 amino acids. The CDR3 protein is CASSPAGSYEQYF. The CDR3 DNA follows: TGTGCCAGCTCACCGGCGGGCTCCTACGAGCAGTACTTC.

V is TRBV6-4 and J is TRBJ2-7, with D possibly TRBD1 on 6 matching bases. V lost 9 bases and J 2 bases, leaving 8 bases between the germline ends. The CDR3 extends over 11 amino acids. From germline, CDR1 is MRHNA and CDR2 SNTAGT. CDR3 region: CARDSAYEQYF. The CDR3 DNA reads as TGTGCCAGGGACAGTGCCTACGAGCAGTACTTC.

This clone appeared a single time. This sample includes further DNA sequences coding for the same CDR3. The chain combines TRBV6-5 with TRBJ1-1, with D uncertain. Trimming removed 6 bases at V and 2 bases at J, with 10 bases between. The germline V gene encodes CDR1 MNHEY and CDR2 SVGAGI. This CDR3 region has 13 residues. The CDR3 loop reads CASSLGLNTEAFF. CDR3 DNA sequence: TGTGCCAGCAGCCTGGGCCTTAACACTGAAGCTTTCTTT.

The V gene is TRBV7-9, the J gene TRBJ2-7; 9 bases match TRBD2. V shed 5 bases and J 10 bases; nucleotides not matched to a gene: 12. Germline loops: CDR1 SEHNR, CDR2 FQNEAQ (reference sequence). The CDR3 spans 14 residues. CDR3 region: CASSPTLAGERQYF. The CDR3 DNA sequence: TGTGCCAGCAGCCCAACCTTAGCGGGAGAACGACAGTACTTC.

The gene calls are TRBV6-5 and TRBJ2-7, with no clear D. Trimming removed 2 bases from V and 2 bases from J, with 13 bases in between. Germline values: CDR1 MNHEY, CDR2 SVGAGI. The CDR3 extends over 15 amino acids. The CDR3 region is CASSYAEGSTYEQYF. For the CDR3, the DNA is TGTGCCAGCAGTTACGCTGAAGGGTCCACCTACGAGCAGTACTTC.

The chain employs TRBV12-5 and TRBJ2-2; 10 positions agree with TRBD2. There are 17 residues in the CDR3. The germline V gene encodes CDR1 LGHNT and CDR2 FRNRAP. With V trimmed by 1 base and J by 4 bases, 6 bases remained unmatched. CDR3: CASGLAPGLASTGELFF. The CDR3 bases are TGTGCTAGTGGTTTGGCCCCGGGACTAGCGAGCACCGGGGAGCTGTTTTTT.

The V gene is TRBV7-9, the J gene TRBJ2-3, with TRBD2 matching over 8 bases. Germline V CDR1 and CDR2: SEHNR, FQNEAQ (reference sequence). The CDR3 is made up of 14 amino acids. V was clipped by 3 bases and J by 14 bases; unmatched bases: 13. CDR3 coding DNA: TGTGCCAGCAGCTTCCTGACTAGCGAGAGTCCCGGGTATTTT. Translating gives CASSFLTSESPGYF.

As concerns this clone: Different DNA sequences within this sample yield the same CDR3. The chain recombines TRBV7-9 with TRBJ1-1, with 7 positions matching TRBD1. Germline values: CDR1 SEHNR, CDR2 FQNEAQ (reference sequence). There are 15 residues in the CDR3. V was clipped by 1 base and J by 1 base; unmatched bases: 3. The CDR3 is CASSLGQGENTEAFF. CDR3 bases: TGTGCCAGCAGCTTAGGACAGGGCGAGAACACTGAAGCTTTCTTT.

V gene TRBV5-1 combines with J gene TRBJ2-1; D gene uncertain. The CDR3 loop spans 14 amino acids. CDR1 is SGHRS and CDR2 is YFSETQ in the germline V gene. Trimming took off 2 bases at V and 0 bases at J, with 6 bases between the two ends. The CDR3 sequence is CASSFAGSYNEQFF. As DNA, the CDR3 is TGCGCCAGCAGCTTTGCCGGCTCCTACAATGAGCAGTTCTTC.

The chain couples TRBV29-1 to TRBJ1-2; 9 nucleotides align to TRBD1. Trimming at V came to 7 bases and at J to 4 bases, leaving 4 bases not matched to a gene. From germline, CDR1 is SQVTM and CDR2 ANQGSEA. This CDR3 comprises 12 residues. The CDR3 coding sequence is TGCAGCGAAAGGGGACAGGGCTATGGCTACACCTTC. It codes for CSERGQGYGYTF.

V is TRBV7-9 and J is TRBJ2-5; TRBD2 aligns across 7 bases. CDR3 length: 14 amino acids. Germline V CDR1 and CDR2: SEHNR, FQNEAQ (reference sequence). V dropped 3 bases and J dropped 6; count of bases not matched to a gene: 7. The CDR3 here is CASSFSGRDQTQYF. The CDR3 DNA sequence: TGTGCCAGCAGCTTCTCAGGGAGGGATCAGACCCAGTACTTC.

The rearrangement links TRBV6-7 to TRBJ2-3; tentatively, D is TRBD1 (5 bases). TRBV6-7 is an ORF; its function is uncertain. V lost 7 bases to trimming and J lost 13 bases, with 15 bases between them. The CDR3 covers 11 residues. The CDR3, as DNA: TGTGCCAGCACCCTCCGTAGGGGTAAGTATTTT. Its protein is CASTLRRGKYF.

A few counts support this clone. The chain couples TRBV4-3 to TRBJ2-7; a possible D gene is TRBD2 (5 bases). This CDR3 has 14 amino acids. CDR1 is LGHNA and CDR2 is YSLEER in the germline V gene. V was shortened by 0 bases and J by 2 bases, with 8 bases between the two germline ends. The DNA of the CDR3 is TGCGCCAGCAGCCAAGATGGGAGACCCTACGAGCAGTACTTC. This translates into CASSQDGRPYEQYF.

The chain links TRBV6-1 to TRBJ1-1; D is uncertain. V lost 4 bases and J 4 bases, leaving 10 bases between the germline ends. Germline CDR1 MNHNS, CDR2 SASEGT. The CDR3 has 13 amino acids. The CDR3 region has the DNA TGTGCCAGCAGTGCGGGTGGCGGCACTGAAGCTTTCTTT. This codes for CASSAGGGTEAFF.

The chain uses TRBV27 and TRBJ1-2, with D maybe TRBD1 (6 bases). The V and J ends lost 9 bases and 4 bases respectively, with 15 bases between them. Germline V CDR1 and CDR2: MNHEY, SMNVEV (reference sequence). The CDR3 has 13 residues. CDR3 bases: TGTGCCAGTGGGCCGGGGGCGGCCTATGGCTACACCTTC. This encodes CASGPGAAYGYTF.